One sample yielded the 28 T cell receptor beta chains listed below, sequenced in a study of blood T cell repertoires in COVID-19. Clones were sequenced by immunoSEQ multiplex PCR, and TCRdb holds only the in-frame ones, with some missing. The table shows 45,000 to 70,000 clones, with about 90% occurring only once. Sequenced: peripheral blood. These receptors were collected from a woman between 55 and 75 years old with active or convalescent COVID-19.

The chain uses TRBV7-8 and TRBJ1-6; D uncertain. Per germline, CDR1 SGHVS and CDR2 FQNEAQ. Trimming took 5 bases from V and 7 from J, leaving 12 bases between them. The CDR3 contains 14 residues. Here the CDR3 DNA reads TGTGCCAGCAGCCTGGACTACCCCAATTCACCCCTCCACTTT. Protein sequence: CASSLDYPNSPLHF.

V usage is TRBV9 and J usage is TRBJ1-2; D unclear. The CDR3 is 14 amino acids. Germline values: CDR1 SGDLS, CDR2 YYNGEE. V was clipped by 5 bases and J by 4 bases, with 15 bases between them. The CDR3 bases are TGTGCCAGCAGAGCCCGGGCGGGATTCTATGGCTACACCTTC. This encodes CASRARAGFYGYTF.

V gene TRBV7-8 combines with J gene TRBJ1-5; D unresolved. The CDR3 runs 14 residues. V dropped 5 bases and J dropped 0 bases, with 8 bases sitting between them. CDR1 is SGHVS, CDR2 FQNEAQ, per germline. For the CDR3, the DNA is TGTGCCAGCAGCCCCGCGTATAGCAATCAGCCCCAGCATTTT. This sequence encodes CASSPAYSNQPQHF.

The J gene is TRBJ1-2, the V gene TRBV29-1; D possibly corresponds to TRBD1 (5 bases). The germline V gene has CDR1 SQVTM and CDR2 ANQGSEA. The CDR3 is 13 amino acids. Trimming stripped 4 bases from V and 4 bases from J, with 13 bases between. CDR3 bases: TGCAGCGTTGCGGGGGGACTTACCTATGGCTACACCTTC. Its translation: CSVAGGLTYGYTF.

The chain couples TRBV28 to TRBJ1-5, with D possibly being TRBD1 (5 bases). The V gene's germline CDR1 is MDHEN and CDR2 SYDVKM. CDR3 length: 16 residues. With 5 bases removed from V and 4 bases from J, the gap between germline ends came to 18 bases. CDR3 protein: CASSGGGASLNQPQHF. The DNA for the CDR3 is TGTGCCAGCAGTGGGGGAGGAGCGTCGCTGAATCAGCCCCAGCATTTT.

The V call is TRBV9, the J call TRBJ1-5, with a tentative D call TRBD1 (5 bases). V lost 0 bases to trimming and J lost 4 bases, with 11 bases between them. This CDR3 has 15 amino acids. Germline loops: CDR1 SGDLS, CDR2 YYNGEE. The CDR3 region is CASSVDGQGNQPQHF. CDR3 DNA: TGTGCCAGCAGCGTAGATGGGCAGGGTAATCAGCCCCAGCATTTT.

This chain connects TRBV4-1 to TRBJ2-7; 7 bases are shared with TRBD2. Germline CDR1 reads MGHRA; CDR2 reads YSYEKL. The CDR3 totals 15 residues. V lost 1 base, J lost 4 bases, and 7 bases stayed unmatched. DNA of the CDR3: TGCGCCAGCAGCCAAGGGACTAGTCCTCGGTACGAGCAGTACTTC. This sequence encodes CASSQGTSPRYEQYF.

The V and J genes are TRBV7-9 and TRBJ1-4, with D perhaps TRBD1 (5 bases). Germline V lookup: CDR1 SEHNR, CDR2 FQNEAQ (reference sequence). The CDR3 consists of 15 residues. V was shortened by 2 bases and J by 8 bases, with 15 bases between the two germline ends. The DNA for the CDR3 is TGTGCCAGCAGCTTAAGGGGCAGGGTAGACGAAAAACTGTTTTTT. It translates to CASSLRGRVDEKLFF.

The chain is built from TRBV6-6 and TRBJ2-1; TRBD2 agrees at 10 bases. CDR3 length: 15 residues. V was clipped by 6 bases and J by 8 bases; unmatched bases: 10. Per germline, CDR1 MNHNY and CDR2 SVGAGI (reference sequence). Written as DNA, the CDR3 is TGTGCCAGCAGACCAGGGACTAGCGCTGAGTATGAGCAGTTCTTC. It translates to CASRPGTSAEYEQFF.

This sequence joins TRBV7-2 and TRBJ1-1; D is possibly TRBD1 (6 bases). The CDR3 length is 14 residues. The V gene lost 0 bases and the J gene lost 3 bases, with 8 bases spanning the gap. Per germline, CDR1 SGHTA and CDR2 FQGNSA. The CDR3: CASSLARTDTEAFF. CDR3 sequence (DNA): TGTGCCAGCAGCTTAGCTCGGACAGACACTGAAGCTTTCTTT.

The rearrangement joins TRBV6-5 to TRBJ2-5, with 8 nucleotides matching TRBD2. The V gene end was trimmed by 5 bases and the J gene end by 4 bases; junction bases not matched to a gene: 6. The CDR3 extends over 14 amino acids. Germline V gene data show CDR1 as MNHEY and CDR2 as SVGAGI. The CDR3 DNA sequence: TGTGCCAGCAGTACCCCCGGGGGGGGAGAGACCCAGTACTTC. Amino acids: CASSTPGGGETQYF.

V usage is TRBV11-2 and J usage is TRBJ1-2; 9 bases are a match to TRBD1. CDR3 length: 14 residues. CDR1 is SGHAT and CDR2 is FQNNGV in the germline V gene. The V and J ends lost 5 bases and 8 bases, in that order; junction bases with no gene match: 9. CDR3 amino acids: CASSPGQGMRGYTF. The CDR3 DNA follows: TGTGCCAGCAGCCCCGGACAGGGGATGAGAGGCTACACCTTC.

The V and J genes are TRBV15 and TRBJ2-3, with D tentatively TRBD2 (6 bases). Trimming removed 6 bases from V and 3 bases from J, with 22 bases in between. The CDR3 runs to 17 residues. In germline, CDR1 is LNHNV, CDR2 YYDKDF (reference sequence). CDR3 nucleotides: TGTGCCACCAGGGACTCCGGAAGCGGGTCCCGAACAGATACGCAGTATTTT. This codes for CATRDSGSGSRTDTQYF. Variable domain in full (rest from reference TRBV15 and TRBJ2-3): DAMVIQNPRYQVTQFGKPVTLSCSQTLNHNVMYWYQQKSSQAPKLLFHYYDKDFNNEADTPDNFQSRRPNTSFCFLDIRSPGLGDTAMYLCATRDSGSGSRTDTQYFGPGTRLTVL.

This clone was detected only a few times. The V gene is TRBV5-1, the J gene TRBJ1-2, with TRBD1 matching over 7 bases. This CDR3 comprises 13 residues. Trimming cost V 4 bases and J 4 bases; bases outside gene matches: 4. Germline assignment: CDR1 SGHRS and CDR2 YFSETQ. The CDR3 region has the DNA TGCGCCAGCAGCCGCGGACAGGCCTATGGCTACACCTTC. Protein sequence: CASSRGQAYGYTF.

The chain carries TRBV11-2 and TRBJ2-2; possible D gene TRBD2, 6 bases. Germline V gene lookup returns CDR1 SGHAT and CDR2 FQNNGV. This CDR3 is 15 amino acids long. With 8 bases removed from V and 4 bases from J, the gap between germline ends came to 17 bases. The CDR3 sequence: CASSYEMGGTGELFF. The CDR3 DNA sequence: TGTGCCAGCTCATACGAGATGGGGGGCACCGGGGAGCTGTTTTTT.

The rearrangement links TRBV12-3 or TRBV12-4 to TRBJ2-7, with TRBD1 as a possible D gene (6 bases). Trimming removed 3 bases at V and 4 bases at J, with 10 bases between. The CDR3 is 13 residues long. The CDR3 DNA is TGTGCCAGCAGTTTTTACAGGGATTACGAGCAGTACTTC. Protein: CASSFYRDYEQYF.

CDR3 sequence reads: CASSSSNEFLRGQPQHF. The CDR3 region has the DNA TGTGCCAGCAGTTCTTCAAATGAGTTTCTTCGGGGTCAGCCCCAGCATTTT. The V and J genes are TRBV28 and TRBJ1-5, with D hard to call. The CDR3 runs 17 residues. Trimming left V 4 bases short and J 6 bases short, with 22 bases between. Germline loops: CDR1 MDHEN, CDR2 SYDVKM. Looking up the rest from reference TRBV28 and TRBJ1-5 gives the full variable domain: DVKVTQSSRYLVKRTGEKVFLECVQDMDHENMFWYRQDPGLGLRLIYFSYDVKMKEKGDIPEGYSVSREKKERFSLILESASTNQTSMYLCASSSSNEFLRGQPQHFGDGTRLSIL.

In DNA, the CDR3 is TGTGCCAGCAGTTTCGGTGACAGGCAAGATGGCTACACCTTC. Residues: CASSFGDRQDGYTF. The genes are TRBV28 and TRBJ1-2, with D perhaps TRBD1 (6 bases). The CDR3 is made up of 14 amino acids. Trimming removed 3 bases at V and 6 bases at J, with 14 bases between. Germline CDR1 is MDHEN and CDR2 is SYDVKM.

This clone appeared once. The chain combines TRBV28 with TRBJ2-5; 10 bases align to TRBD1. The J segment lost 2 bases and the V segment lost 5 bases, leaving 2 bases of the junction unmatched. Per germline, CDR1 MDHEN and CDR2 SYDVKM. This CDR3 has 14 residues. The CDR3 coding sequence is TGTGCCAGCAGTGGGACAGGGGCGCAAGAGACCCAGTACTTC. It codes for CASSGTGAQETQYF. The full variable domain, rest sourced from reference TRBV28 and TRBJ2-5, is DVKVTQSSRYLVKRTGEKVFLECVQDMDHENMFWYRQDPGLGLRLIYFSYDVKMKEKGDIPEGYSVSREKKERFSLILESASTNQTSMYLCASSGTGAQETQYFGPGTRLLVL.

The CDR3 DNA follows: TGTGCCAGCACCCAACCTATAGAAGAGACCCAGTACTTC. Its protein is CASTQPIEETQYF. The rearrangement links TRBV7-2 to TRBJ2-5; D uncertain. CDR1 SGHTA and CDR2 FQGNSA come from the germline V gene. Deletions cut 7 bases from V and 3 bases from J, with 12 bases between. This CDR3 comprises 13 residues.

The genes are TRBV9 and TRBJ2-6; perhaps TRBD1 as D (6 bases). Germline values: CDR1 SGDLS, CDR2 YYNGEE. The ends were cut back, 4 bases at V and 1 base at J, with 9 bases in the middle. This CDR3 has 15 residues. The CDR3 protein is CASSTQGSGANVLTF. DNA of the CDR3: TGTGCCAGCAGCACGCAGGGGTCTGGGGCCAACGTCCTGACTTTC.

This CDR3 is CSALLTEAFF. CDR3 DNA: TGCAGTGCTCTATTAACTGAAGCTTTCTTT. The chain is built from TRBV20-1 and TRBJ1-1; D unresolved. Germline V gives CDR1 DFQATT, CDR2 SNEGSKA (reference sequence). Deletions cut 5 bases from V and 5 bases from J, with 6 bases between. The CDR3 extends over 10 amino acids.

The CDR3 region is CASSSTGVTDTQYF. The CDR3 nucleotides are TGTGCCAGCAGTTCCACAGGGGTGACAGATACGCAGTATTTT. V gene TRBV7-9 combines with J gene TRBJ2-3, with TRBD1 matching 7 bases. This CDR3 is 14 amino acids long. Germline V lookup: CDR1 SEHNR, CDR2 FQNEAQ (reference sequence). With 6 bases clipped from V and 3 bases from J, the junction kept 6 bases outside the gene matches.

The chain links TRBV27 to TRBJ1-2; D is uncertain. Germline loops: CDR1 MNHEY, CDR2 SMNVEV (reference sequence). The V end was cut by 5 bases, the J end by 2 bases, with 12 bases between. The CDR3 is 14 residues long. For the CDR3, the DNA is TGTGCCAGCAGTCCTCGTAGCGTGAACTATGGCTACACCTTC. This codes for CASSPRSVNYGYTF.

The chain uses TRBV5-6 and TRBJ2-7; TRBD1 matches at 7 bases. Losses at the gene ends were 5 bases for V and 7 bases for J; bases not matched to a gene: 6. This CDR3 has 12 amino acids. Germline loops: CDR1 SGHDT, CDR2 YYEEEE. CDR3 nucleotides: TGTGCCAGCAGGGGACAGAATCTAGAGCAGTACTTC. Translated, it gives CASRGQNLEQYF.

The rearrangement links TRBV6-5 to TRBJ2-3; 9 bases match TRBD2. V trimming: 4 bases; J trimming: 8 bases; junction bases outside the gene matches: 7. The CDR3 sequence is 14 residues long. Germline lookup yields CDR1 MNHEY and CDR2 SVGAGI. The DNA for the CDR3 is TGTGCCAGCAGTTCCGGGACTAGCAGGGGTACGCAGTATTTT. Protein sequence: CASSSGTSRGTQYF.

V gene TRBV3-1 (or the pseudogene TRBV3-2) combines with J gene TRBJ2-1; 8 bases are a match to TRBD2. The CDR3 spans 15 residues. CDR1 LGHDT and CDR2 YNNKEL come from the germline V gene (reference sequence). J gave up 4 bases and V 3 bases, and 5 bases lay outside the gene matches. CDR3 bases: TGTGCCAGCAGCCACTCCGGGGGGGGGTACAATGAGCAGTTCTTC. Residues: CASSHSGGGYNEQFF.

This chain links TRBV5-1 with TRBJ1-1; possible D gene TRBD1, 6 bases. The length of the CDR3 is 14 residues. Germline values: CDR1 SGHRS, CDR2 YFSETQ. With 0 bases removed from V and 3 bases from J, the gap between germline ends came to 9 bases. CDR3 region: CASSLARQDTEAFF. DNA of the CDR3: TGCGCCAGCAGCTTGGCTAGACAGGACACTGAAGCTTTCTTT.